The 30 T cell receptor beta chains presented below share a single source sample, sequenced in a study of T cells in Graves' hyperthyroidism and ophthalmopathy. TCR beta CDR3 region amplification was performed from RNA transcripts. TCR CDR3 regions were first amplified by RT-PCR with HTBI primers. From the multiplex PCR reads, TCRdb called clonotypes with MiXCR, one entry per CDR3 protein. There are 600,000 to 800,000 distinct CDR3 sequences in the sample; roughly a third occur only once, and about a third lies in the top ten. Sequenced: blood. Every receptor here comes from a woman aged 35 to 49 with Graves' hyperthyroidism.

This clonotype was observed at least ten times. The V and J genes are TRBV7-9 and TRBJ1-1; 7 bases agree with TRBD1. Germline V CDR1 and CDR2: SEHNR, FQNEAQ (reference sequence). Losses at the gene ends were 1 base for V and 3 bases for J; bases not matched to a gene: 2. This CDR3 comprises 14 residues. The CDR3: CASSLGTGDTEAFF. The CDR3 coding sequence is TGTGCCAGCAGCTTAGGAACAGGGGACACTGAAGCTTTCTTT.

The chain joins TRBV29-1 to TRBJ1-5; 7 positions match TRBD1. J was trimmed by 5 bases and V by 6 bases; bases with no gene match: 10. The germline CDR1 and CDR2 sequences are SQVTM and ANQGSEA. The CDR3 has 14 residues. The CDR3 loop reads CSVVTGQVDQPQHF. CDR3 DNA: TGCAGCGTGGTTACCGGACAGGTGGATCAGCCCCAGCATTTT. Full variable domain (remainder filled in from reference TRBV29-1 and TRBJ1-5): SAVISQKPSRDICQRGTSLTIQCQVDSQVTMMFWYRQQPGQSLTLIATANQGSEATYESGFVIDKFPISRPNLTFSTLTVSNMSPEDSSIYLCSVVTGQVDQPQHFGDGTRLSIL.

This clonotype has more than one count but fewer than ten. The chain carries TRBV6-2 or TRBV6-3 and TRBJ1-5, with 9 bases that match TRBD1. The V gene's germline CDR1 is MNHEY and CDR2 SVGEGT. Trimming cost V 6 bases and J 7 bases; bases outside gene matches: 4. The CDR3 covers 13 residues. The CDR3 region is CASRIQGAQPQHF. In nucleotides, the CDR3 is TGTGCCAGCAGGATACAGGGGGCCCAGCCCCAGCATTTT.

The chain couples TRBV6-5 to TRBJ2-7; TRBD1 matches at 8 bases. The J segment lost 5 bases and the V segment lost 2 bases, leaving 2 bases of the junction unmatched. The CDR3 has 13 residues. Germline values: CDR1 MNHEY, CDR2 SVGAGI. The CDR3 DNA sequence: TGTGCCAGCAGTTACCAGGACAGGGACGAGCAGTACTTC. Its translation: CASSYQDRDEQYF.

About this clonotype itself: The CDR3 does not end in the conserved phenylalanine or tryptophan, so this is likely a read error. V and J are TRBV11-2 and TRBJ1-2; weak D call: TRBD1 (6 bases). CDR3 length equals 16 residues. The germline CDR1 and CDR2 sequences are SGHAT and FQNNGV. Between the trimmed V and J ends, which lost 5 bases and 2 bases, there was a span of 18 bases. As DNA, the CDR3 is TGTGCCAGCAGCGACCGATACAGGGCGGCGAACTATGGCTACACCCTC. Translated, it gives CASSDRYRAANYGYTL.

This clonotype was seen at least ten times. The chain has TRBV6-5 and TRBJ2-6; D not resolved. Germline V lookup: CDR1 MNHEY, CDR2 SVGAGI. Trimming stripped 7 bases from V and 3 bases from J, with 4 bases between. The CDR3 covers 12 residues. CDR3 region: CASTIGANVLTF. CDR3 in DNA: TGTGCCAGCACGATTGGGGCCAACGTCCTGACTTTC.

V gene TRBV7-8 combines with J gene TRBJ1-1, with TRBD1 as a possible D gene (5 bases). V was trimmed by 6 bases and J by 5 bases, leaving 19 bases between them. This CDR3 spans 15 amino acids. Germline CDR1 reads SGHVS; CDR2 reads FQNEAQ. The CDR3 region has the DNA TGTGCCAGCAGAGTTTTCGGACGGAGGGGTACTGAAGCTTTCTTT. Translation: CASRVFGRRGTEAFF.

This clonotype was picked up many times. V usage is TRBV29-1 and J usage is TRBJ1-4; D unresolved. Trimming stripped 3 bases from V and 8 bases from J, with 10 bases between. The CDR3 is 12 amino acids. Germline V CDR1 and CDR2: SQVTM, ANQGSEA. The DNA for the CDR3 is TGCAGCGTTGAGGACTGGGGAGAAAAACTGTTTTTT. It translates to CSVEDWGEKLFF.

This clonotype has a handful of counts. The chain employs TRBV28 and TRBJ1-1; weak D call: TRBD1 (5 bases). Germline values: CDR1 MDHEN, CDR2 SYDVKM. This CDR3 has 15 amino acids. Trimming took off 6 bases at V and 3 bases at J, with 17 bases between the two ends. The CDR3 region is CASRIRWQGDTEAFF. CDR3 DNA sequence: TGTGCCAGCAGGATAAGGTGGCAAGGGGACACTGAAGCTTTCTTT.

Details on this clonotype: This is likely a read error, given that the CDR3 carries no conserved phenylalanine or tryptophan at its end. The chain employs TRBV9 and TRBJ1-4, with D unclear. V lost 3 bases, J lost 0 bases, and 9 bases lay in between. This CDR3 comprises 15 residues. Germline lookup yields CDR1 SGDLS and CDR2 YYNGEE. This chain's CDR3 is CASSALGATNEKLFV. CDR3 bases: TGTGCCAGCAGCGCCCTTGGGGCAACTAATGAAAAACTGTTTGTT.

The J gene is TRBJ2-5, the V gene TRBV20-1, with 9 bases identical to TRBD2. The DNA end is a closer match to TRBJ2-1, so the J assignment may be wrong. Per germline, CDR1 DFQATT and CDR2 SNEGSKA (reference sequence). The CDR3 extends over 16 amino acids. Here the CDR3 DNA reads TGCAGTGCTAGAAGTTTAGCTAGCGGGAACTACAATGAGCAGTTCTTC. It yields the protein CSARSLASGNYNEQFF.

In DNA form, the CDR3 reads TGTGCCAGCAGCTTAGGGTGGGGGACCTCTGGAAACACCATATATTTT. Translating gives CASSLGWGTSGNTIYF. V and J are TRBV7-2 and TRBJ1-3; TRBD1 might be the D (5 bases). This CDR3 contains 16 residues. V was clipped by 1 base and J by 0 bases, with 10 bases between them. CDR1 is SGHTA, CDR2 FQGNSA, per germline.

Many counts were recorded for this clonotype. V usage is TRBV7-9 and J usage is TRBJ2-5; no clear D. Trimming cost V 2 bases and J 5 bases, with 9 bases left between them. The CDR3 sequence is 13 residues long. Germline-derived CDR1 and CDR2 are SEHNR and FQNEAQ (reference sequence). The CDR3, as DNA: TGTGCCAGCAGCTTATATTTAGCTGAGACCCAGTACTTC. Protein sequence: CASSLYLAETQYF.

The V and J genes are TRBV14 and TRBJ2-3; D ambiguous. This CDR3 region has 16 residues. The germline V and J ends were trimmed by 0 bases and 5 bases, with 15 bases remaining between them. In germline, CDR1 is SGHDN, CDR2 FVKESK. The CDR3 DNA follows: TGTGCCAGCAGCCAAGAAGTCTGGCCTAAAGGAGATACGCAGTATTTT. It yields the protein CASSQEVWPKGDTQYF.

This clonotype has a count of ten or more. DNA for the CDR3: TGTGCCAGCAGTGAATCGGGCAGCTATCAGCCCCAGCATTTT. It codes for CASSESGSYQPQHF. The rearrangement uses TRBV2 and TRBJ1-5; D unresolved. This CDR3 comprises 14 residues. Germline loops: CDR1 SNHLY, CDR2 FYNNEI. Trimming shortened V by 2 bases and J by 5 bases, and 10 bases separated the two germline ends.

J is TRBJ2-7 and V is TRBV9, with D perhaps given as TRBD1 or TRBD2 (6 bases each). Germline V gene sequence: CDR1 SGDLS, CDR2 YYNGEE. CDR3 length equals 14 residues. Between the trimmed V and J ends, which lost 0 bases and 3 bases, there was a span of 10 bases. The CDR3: CASSVGRGDYEQYF. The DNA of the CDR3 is TGTGCCAGCAGCGTAGGTAGGGGGGACTACGAGCAGTACTTC. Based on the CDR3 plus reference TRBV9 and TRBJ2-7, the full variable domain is DSGVTQTPKHLITATGQRVTLRCSPRSGDLSVYWYQQSLDQGLQFLIQYYNGEERAKGNILERFSAQQFPDLHSELNLSSLELGDSALYFCASSVGRGDYEQYFGPGTRLTVT.

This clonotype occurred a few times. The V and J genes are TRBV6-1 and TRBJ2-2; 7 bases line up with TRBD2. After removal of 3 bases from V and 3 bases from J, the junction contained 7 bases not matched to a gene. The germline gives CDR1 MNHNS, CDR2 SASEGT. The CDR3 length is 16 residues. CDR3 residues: CASSDPLGRDTGELFF. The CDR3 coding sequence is TGTGCCAGCAGTGACCCCCTAGGGAGGGACACCGGGGAGCTGTTTTTT.

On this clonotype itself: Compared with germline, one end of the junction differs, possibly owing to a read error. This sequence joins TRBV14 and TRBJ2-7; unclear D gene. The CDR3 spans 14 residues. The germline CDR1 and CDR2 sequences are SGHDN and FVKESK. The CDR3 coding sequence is TGTGCCAGTAGCCCTAATGGACCCCTCTACGAGCAGTGCTTC. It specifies CASSPNGPLYEQCF.

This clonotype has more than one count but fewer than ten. For the CDR3, the DNA is TGCAGCGTGCACCGATTAGGTAGTATAGGACTAGCGCCAGATACGCAGTATTTT. As protein: CSVHRLGSIGLAPDTQYF. The J gene is TRBJ2-3, the V gene TRBV29-1; the match to TRBD2 covers 9 bases. Germline CDR1 is SQVTM and CDR2 is ANQGSEA. CDR3 length: 18 amino acids. The ends lost 6 bases at V and 4 bases at J; junction bases unmatched: 20.

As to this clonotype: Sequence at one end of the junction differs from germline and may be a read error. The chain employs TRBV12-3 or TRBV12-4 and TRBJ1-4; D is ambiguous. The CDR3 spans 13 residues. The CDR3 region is CASSLGRSEELFF. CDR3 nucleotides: TGTGCCAGCAGTTTAGGCAGGTCTGAAGAACTGTTTTTT.

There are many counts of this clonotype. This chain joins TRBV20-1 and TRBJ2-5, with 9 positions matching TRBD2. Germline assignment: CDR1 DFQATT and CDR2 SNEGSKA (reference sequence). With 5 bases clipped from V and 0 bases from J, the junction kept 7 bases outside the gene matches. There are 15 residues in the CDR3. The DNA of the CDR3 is TGCAGTGCTCTGCCCAGCGGGGGGAACCAAGAGACCCAGTACTTC. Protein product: CSALPSGGNQETQYF.

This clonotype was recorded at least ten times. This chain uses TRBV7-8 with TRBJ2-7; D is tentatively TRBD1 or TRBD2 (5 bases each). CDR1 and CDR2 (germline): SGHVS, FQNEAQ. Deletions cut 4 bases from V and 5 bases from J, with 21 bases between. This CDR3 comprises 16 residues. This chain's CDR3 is CASSSGFAGPADEQYF. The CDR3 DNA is TGTGCCAGCAGCTCAGGGTTCGCGGGCCCGGCGGACGAGCAGTACTTC.

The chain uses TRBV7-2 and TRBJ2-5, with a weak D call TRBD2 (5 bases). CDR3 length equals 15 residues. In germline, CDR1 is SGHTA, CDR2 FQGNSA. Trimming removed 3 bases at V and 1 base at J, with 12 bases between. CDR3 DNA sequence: TGTGCCAGCAGCTTCCCGAGCGGAGTCCAAGAGACCCAGTACTTC. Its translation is CASSFPSGVQETQYF.

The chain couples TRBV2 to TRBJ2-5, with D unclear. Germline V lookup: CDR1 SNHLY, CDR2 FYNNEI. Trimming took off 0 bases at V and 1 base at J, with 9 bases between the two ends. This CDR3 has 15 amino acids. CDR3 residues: CASSEATRGQETQYF. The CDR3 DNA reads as TGTGCCAGCAGTGAAGCAACGCGAGGCCAAGAGACCCAGTACTTC. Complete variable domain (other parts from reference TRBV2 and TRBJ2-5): EPEVTQTPSHQVTQMGQEVILRCVPISNHLYFYWYRQILGQKVEFLVSFYNNEISEKSEIFDDQFSVERPDGSNFTLKIRSTKLEDSAMYFCASSEATRGQETQYFGPGTRLLVL.

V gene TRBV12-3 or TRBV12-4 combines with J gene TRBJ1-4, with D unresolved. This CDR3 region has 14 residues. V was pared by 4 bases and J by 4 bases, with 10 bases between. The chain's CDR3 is CASSWPGVNEKLFF. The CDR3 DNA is TGTGCCAGCAGTTGGCCCGGGGTTAATGAAAAACTGTTTTTT.

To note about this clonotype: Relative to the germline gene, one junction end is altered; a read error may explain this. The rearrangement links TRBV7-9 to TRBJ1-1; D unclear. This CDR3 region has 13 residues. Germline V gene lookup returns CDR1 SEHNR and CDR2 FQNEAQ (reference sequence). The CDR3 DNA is TGTGCCAGCAGCCCAATATCGGGCCCCGCAGCTTCCTTT. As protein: CASSPISGPAASF.

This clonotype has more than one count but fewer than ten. This CDR3 is CSAIPGTGVQPQHF. The CDR3 nucleotides read TGCAGTGCTATTCCCGGGACAGGGGTTCAGCCCCAGCATTTT. V and J are TRBV20-1 and TRBJ1-5; 10 bases are shared with TRBD1. Germline loops: CDR1 DFQATT, CDR2 SNEGSKA (reference sequence). The V segment lost 4 bases and the J segment 6 bases; nucleotides outside the gene matches: 6. This CDR3 spans 14 amino acids.

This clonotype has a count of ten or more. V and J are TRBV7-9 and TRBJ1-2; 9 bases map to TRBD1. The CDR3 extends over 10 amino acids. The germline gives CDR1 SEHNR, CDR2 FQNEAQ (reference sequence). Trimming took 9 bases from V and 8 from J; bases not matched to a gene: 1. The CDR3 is CASGTGGYTF. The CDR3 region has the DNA TGTGCCAGTGGGACAGGGGGCTACACCTTC.

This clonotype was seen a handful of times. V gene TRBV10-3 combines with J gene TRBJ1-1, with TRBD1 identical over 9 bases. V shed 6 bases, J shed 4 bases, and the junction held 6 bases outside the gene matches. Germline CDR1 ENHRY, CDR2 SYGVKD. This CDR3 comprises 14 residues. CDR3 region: CAIRRQGDSTEAFF. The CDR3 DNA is TGTGCCATCAGGAGACAGGGGGACAGCACTGAAGCTTTCTTT.

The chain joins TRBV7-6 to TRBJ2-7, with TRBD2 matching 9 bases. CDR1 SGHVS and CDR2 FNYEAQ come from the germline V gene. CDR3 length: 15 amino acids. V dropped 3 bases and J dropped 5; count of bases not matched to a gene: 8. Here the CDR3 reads CASSLQREAFNEQYF. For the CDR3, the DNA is TGTGCCAGCAGCTTGCAGCGGGAGGCGTTTAACGAGCAGTACTTC.